This T cell receptor beta chain was captured by sequencing in a study of blood T cell repertoires in COVID-19. On the study more broadly: Donors in the United States, Italy and Spain gave samples during acute or convalescent COVID-19.

With V trimmed by 4 bases and J by 4 bases, 4 bases remained unmatched. This CDR3 is built from 15 residues. Germline CDR1 reads KGHSH; CDR2 reads LQKENI. Profiling relied on immunoSEQ multiplex PCR, and the TCRdb table lists in-frame clones only, not all of them. The profile shows about 130,000 clones, approximately 80% of them singletons. V is TRBV18 and J is TRBJ2-3; 11 nucleotides match TRBD1. The receptor comes from a man aged 35-49 years with active or convalescent COVID-19. The sequencing sample was made of peripheral blood. CDR3 DNA sequence: TGTGCCAGCTCACTACCGGGACAGGGGGCAGATACGCAGTATTTT. It yields the protein CASSLPGQGADTQYF.